The TCR beta chain under discussion was sequenced for a study of identical twins. This clonotype was detected a few times. Antigen: not known. The CDR3 has 14 residues. The germline gives CDR1 SGHRS, CDR2 YFSETQ. V lost 2 bases and J lost 7, with 12 bases in between. A universal primer binding site was introduced by template switching. The final cDNA contained unique molecular identifiers. In TCRdb, the 5' RACE reads were re-called with MiXCR into one record per CDR3 protein. Of hundreds of thousands of distinct CDR3 sequences in the sample, 8.5% to 9.5% were seen once. The study, taken as a whole, reports: The abundant beta clonotypes from cord blood had fewer insertions, and memory repertoires had none of this.

This sample also appeared in a second study, on yellow fever vaccine responses in identical twins. As that report states: As reported, the vaccine T cell response of twins seemed partly convergent and partly personalized.

This clonotype was obtained from a woman aged 18-30 years in good health. The sample taken for sequencing was PBMCs. The chain uses TRBV5-1 and TRBJ2-2; TRBD2 might be the D (6 bases). This CDR3 is CASSFELAGGELFF. The CDR3 DNA reads TGCGCCAGCAGCTTCGAACTAGCAGGCGGGGAGCTGTTTTTT.